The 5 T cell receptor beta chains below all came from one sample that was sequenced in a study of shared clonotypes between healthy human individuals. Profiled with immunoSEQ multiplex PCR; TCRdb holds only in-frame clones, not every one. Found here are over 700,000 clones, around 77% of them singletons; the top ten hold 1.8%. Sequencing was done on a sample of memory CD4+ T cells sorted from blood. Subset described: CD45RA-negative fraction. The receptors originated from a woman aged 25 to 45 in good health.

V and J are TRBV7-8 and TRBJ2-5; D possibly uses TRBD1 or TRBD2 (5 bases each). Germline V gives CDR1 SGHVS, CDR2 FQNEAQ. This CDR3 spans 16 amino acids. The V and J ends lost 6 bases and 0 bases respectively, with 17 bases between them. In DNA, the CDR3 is TGTGCCAGCAGTTACGCCAGGGACCGAGACCAAGAGACCCAGTACTTC. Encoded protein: CASSYARDRDQETQYF. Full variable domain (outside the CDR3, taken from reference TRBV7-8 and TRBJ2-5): GAGVSQSPRYKVAKRGQDVALRCDPISGHVSLFWYQQALGQGPEFLTYFQNEAQLDKSGLPSDRFFAERPEGSVSTLKIQRTQQEDSAVYLCASSYARDRDQETQYFGPGTRLLVL.

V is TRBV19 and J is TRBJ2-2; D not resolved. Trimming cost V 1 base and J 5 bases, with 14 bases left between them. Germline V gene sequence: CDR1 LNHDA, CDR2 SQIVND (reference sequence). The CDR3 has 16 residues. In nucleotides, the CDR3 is TGTGCCAGTAGTATAGGGGCCAGCATGGGGACCGGGGAGCTGTTTTTT. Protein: CASSIGASMGTGELFF.

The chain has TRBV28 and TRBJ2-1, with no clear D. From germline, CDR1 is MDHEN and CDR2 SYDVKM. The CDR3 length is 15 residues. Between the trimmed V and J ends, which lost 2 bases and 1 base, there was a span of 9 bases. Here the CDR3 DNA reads TGTGCCAGCAGTTTAGGGCGGCAGTCCTACAATGAGCAGTTCTTC. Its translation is CASSLGRQSYNEQFF.

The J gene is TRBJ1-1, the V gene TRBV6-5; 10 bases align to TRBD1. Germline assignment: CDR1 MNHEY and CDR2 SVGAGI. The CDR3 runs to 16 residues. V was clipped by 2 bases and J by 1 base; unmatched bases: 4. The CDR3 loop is CASSYAGQGGNTEAFF. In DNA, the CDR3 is TGTGCCAGCAGTTACGCCGGACAGGGGGGGAACACTGAAGCTTTCTTT.

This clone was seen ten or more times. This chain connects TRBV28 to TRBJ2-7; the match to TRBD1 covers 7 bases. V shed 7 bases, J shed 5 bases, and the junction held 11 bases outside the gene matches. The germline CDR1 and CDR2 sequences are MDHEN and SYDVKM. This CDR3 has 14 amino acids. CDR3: CASTLKTGRNEQYF. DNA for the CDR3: TGTGCCAGCACCCTAAAGACAGGGCGGAACGAGCAGTACTTC. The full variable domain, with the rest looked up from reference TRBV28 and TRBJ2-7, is DVKVTQSSRYLVKRTGEKVFLECVQDMDHENMFWYRQDPGLGLRLIYFSYDVKMKEKGDIPEGYSVSREKKERFSLILESASTNQTSMYLCASTLKTGRNEQYFGPGTRLTVT.